The entry below describes one T cell receptor beta chain. What it binds is unknown. Germline V gene sequence: CDR1 MNHEY, CDR2 SMNVEV (reference sequence). Trimming removed 0 bases at V and 1 base at J, with 7 bases between. This CDR3 region has 15 residues. This sample is part of a study of cytomegalovirus exposure and HLA in healthy donors. Study-wide points: Most TCR sequences were rare, but some public TCRs occurred in many donors. Cytomegalovirus association was listed for about 180 TCR beta chains.

Sequencing used immunoSEQ multiplex PCR; TCRdb keeps in-frame clones, though not all of them. This sample has 71,000 or so clones, with 94% found just once. Input material: PBMCs. The gene calls are TRBV27 and TRBJ1-5; perhaps TRBD1 as D (6 bases). The clonotype originates from a woman aged 18-29 years in good health and CMV-seropositive. DNA for the CDR3: TGTGCCAGCAGTTTATCCGGACAGAGCAATCAGCCCCAGCATTTT. Translation gives CASSLSGQSNQPQHF.